The 25 T cell receptor beta chains below come from one sample, sequenced in a study of cytomegalovirus exposure and HLA in healthy donors. Method: immunoSEQ multiplex PCR; TCRdb's copy keeps in-frame clones and lacks some. This sample has 150,000 to 200,000 clones, with 85% to 90% found just once. Sequenced: PBMCs. The receptors were gathered from a man aged 18 to 30 in good health and CMV-seropositive.

As DNA, the CDR3 is TGTGCCAGCATCAACGACAGAATCAGTAACGAGCAGTACTTC. Translating it yields CASINDRISNEQYF. V gene TRBV6-1 combines with J gene TRBJ2-7, with a possible D match to TRBD1 (5 bases). The CDR3 length is 14 residues. V lost 7 bases to trimming and J lost 5 bases, with 18 bases between them. Germline V lookup: CDR1 MNHNS, CDR2 SASEGT.

The rearrangement links TRBV7-9 to TRBJ1-1; TRBD1 aligns across 7 bases. CDR1 and CDR2 from the germline V gene are SEHNR and FQNEAQ (reference sequence). The V segment lost 1 base and the J segment 1 base; nucleotides outside the gene matches: 3. The CDR3 length is 15 residues. The CDR3 spells CASSLGQGGNTEAFF. Written as DNA, the CDR3 is TGTGCCAGCAGCTTAGGGCAGGGGGGGAACACTGAAGCTTTCTTT.

Turning to this clone: A read error may produce the germline difference seen at one junction end. The rearrangement links TRBV18 to TRBJ2-7, with 8 positions matching TRBD2. The CDR3 is 15 amino acids. CDR1 is KGHSH and CDR2 is LQKENI in the germline V gene. CDR3 in DNA: TGTGCTAGCTCACCCCGCGGGACTAGGTTCTACGAGCAGTACTTC. As protein: CASSPRGTRFYEQYF.

The CDR3 spells CASSLDGTGGMETQYF. CDR3 nucleotides: TGTGCCAGCAGTTTAGACGGGACAGGGGGCATGGAGACCCAGTACTTC. The V and J genes are TRBV27 and TRBJ2-5; TRBD1 matches at 12 bases. V lost 2 bases, J lost 5 bases, and 6 bases stayed unmatched. The CDR3 totals 16 residues. Germline values: CDR1 MNHEY, CDR2 SMNVEV (reference sequence).

The chain joins TRBV4-2 to TRBJ2-2; TRBD2 might be the D (6 bases). This CDR3 has 16 residues. Trimming stripped 0 bases from V and 1 base from J, with 9 bases between. CDR1 and CDR2 from the germline V gene are LGHNA and YNFKEQ. The CDR3 region is CASSQEASVNTGELFF. The CDR3 region has the DNA TGTGCCAGCAGCCAAGAAGCTAGCGTGAACACCGGGGAGCTGTTTTTT.

The chain links TRBV5-1 to TRBJ1-1; D may be TRBD1 (6 bases). V lost 0 bases and J 8 bases, leaving 8 bases between the germline ends. The germline CDR1 and CDR2 sequences are SGHRS and YFSETQ. The CDR3 spans 12 residues. This chain's CDR3 is CASSLVRGEAFF. The CDR3 DNA sequence: TGCGCCAGCAGCTTGGTTAGGGGGGAAGCTTTCTTT.

The genes are TRBV27 and TRBJ2-3; 13 nucleotides match TRBD2. CDR1 is MNHEY, CDR2 SMNVEV, per germline (reference sequence). This CDR3 region has 17 residues. Losses at the gene ends were 5 bases for V and 4 bases for J; bases not matched to a gene: 9. CDR3 nucleotide sequence: TGTGCCAGCAGTCTGACCGGACTAGCGGGAGCGGCAGATACGCAGTATTTT. Its translation is CASSLTGLAGAADTQYF.

This rearrangement joins TRBV28 to TRBJ2-7; 8 bases are a match to TRBD1. The germline V gene encodes CDR1 MDHEN and CDR2 SYDVKM. The V segment lost 9 bases and the J segment 2 bases; nucleotides outside the gene matches: 9. The CDR3 runs to 14 residues. The CDR3 here is CASLRDRLPYEQYF. In DNA, the CDR3 is TGTGCCAGTCTTCGGGACAGGTTACCCTACGAGCAGTACTTC.

The rearrangement uses TRBV18 and TRBJ2-3; 10 nucleotides line up with TRBD2. The CDR3 has 15 amino acids. Germline CDR1 KGHSH, CDR2 LQKENI. V gave up 4 bases and J gave up 5 bases; unmatched junction bases: 6. The chain's CDR3 is CASSRLAGDVDTQYF. CDR3 sequence (DNA): TGTGCCAGCTCACGGCTAGCGGGAGATGTAGATACGCAGTATTTT.

This clone was seen once. The chain uses TRBV5-4 and TRBJ1-2; D perhaps matches TRBD1 (5 bases). Germline CDR1 and CDR2: SGHNT and YYREEE (reference sequence). V lost 4 bases and J 4 bases, leaving 11 bases between the germline ends. The CDR3 is made up of 13 amino acids. CDR3: CASSVDSLYGYTF. The CDR3 coding sequence is TGTGCCAGCAGCGTAGACAGCCTCTATGGCTACACCTTC.

The chain uses TRBV29-1 and TRBJ2-1; tentatively, D is TRBD1 (5 bases). The CDR3 consists of 15 residues. Trimming took 5 bases from V and 5 from J, leaving 19 bases between them. In germline, CDR1 is SQVTM, CDR2 ANQGSEA. This CDR3 is CSVLQAKVLDNEQFF. The CDR3 nucleotides are TGCAGCGTTTTACAGGCTAAGGTTCTGGACAATGAGCAGTTCTTC.

This chain joins TRBV6-5 and TRBJ2-7; TRBD1 is a possible D gene (5 bases). This CDR3 comprises 12 residues. V was pared by 10 bases and J by 6 bases, with 16 bases between. Germline CDR1 reads MNHEY; CDR2 reads SVGAGI. This chain's CDR3 is CATMGRGLEQYF. CDR3 sequence (DNA): TGTGCCACTATGGGGCGAGGTCTCGAGCAGTACTTC.

CDR3 residues: CASSKSGTRASYEQYF. DNA for the CDR3: TGTGCCAGCAGCAAATCCGGGACTAGGGCTTCCTACGAGCAGTACTTC. The J gene is TRBJ2-7, the V gene TRBV21-1; the DNA was not used to check the table's D call, TRBD2. TRBV21-1 is annotated as a pseudogene. The CDR3 has 16 residues.

The CDR3 loop reads CASSPGPQGAYEQYF. The CDR3 bases are TGTGCCAGCAGCCCAGGACCCCAGGGGGCCTACGAGCAGTACTTC. V gene TRBV9 combines with J gene TRBJ2-7, with TRBD1 identical over 7 bases. V shed 4 bases, J shed 2 bases, and the junction held 9 bases outside the gene matches. The length of the CDR3 is 15 residues. Germline V gene data show CDR1 as SGDLS and CDR2 as YYNGEE. The entire variable domain, with the rest obtained from reference TRBV9 and TRBJ2-7, is as follows: DSGVTQTPKHLITATGQRVTLRCSPRSGDLSVYWYQQSLDQGLQFLIQYYNGEERAKGNILERFSAQQFPDLHSELNLSSLELGDSALYFCASSPGPQGAYEQYFGPGTRLTVT.

The chain links TRBV6-6 to TRBJ2-7, with D maybe TRBD1 (6 bases). The CDR3 spans 13 residues. The germline V and J ends were trimmed by 2 bases and 5 bases, with 10 bases remaining between them. Germline V gene sequence: CDR1 MNHNY, CDR2 SVGAGI (reference sequence). The CDR3 nucleotides are TGTGCCAGCAGTTACACGGACAGCCACGAGCAGTACTTC. Translated: CASSYTDSHEQYF.

The V and J genes are TRBV19 and TRBJ1-5, with 8 bases matching TRBD1. J was trimmed by 7 bases and V by 5 bases; bases with no gene match: 10. The CDR3 has 15 amino acids. CDR1 is LNHDA and CDR2 is SQIVND in the germline V gene (reference sequence). The CDR3 loop is CASSPADRVGQPQHF. CDR3 DNA sequence: TGTGCCAGTAGTCCCGCGGACAGGGTGGGCCAGCCCCAGCATTTT.

This rearrangement joins TRBV25-1 to TRBJ1-2; the D is unclear. The CDR3 has 15 residues. Trimming left V 4 bases short and J 6 bases short, with 18 bases between. Germline V gene sequence: CDR1 MGHDK, CDR2 SYGVNS. The CDR3 spells CASSGAGGSEDGYTF. The CDR3, as DNA: TGTGCCAGCAGTGGGGCCGGAGGGTCGGAAGATGGCTACACCTTC.

This chain links TRBV5-1 with TRBJ2-7; 7 bases fit TRBD1. Unmatched junction bases numbered 1, after V lost 1 base and J lost 0 bases. CDR3 length: 14 residues. From germline, CDR1 is SGHRS and CDR2 YFSETQ. The CDR3 region has the DNA TGCGCCAGCAGCTTGACAGGGGACTCCTACGAGCAGTACTTC. The encoded protein is CASSLTGDSYEQYF.

J is TRBJ1-1 and V is TRBV6-6; 9 nucleotides align to TRBD1. Germline-derived CDR1 and CDR2 are MNHNY and SVGAGI (reference sequence). The trim removed 3 bases at V and 1 base at J, leaving 6 bases unmatched. This CDR3 contains 16 residues. CDR3 DNA sequence: TGTGCCAGCAGTTATGGGACAGGGAAGAAGAACACTGAAGCTTTCTTT. Residues: CASSYGTGKKNTEAFF.

The chain couples TRBV19 to TRBJ1-5; 9 bases fit TRBD1. Germline CDR1 is LNHDA and CDR2 is SQIVND (reference sequence). Trimming removed 3 bases from V and 5 bases from J; junction bases left unmatched: 8. CDR3 length: 16 residues. The CDR3 DNA sequence: TGTGCCAGTAGTATCGTTGTGACAGGGGGTGATCAGCCCCAGCATTTT. Translation gives CASSIVVTGGDQPQHF. Full variable domain (rest looked up from reference TRBV19 and TRBJ1-5): DGGITQSPKYLFRKEGQNVTLSCEQNLNHDAMYWYRQDPGQGLRLIYYSQIVNDFQKGDIAEGYSVSREKKESFPLTVTSAQKNPTAFYLCASSIVVTGGDQPQHFGDGTRLSIL.

The genes are TRBV4-1 and TRBJ2-7; 9 nucleotides align to TRBD1. Unmatched junction bases numbered 1, after V lost 4 bases and J lost 3 bases. This CDR3 has 13 amino acids. Germline V gene data show CDR1 as MGHRA and CDR2 as YSYEKL. CDR3 sequence (DNA): TGCGCCAGCAGCCTGGGACAGGGCTACGAGCAGTACTTC. Its protein product is CASSLGQGYEQYF.

CDR3 sequence reads: CASSTAGGYEQYF. For the CDR3, the DNA is TGTGCCAGTAGTACGGCAGGGGGCTACGAGCAGTACTTC. The rearrangement uses TRBV19 and TRBJ2-7; 7 bases match TRBD1. Germline V gene lookup returns CDR1 LNHDA and CDR2 SQIVND (reference sequence). The CDR3 is 13 amino acids. Trimming at V came to 4 bases and at J to 3 bases, leaving 3 bases not matched to a gene. The full variable domain, completed using reference TRBV19 and TRBJ2-7, is DGGITQSPKYLFRKEGQNVTLSCEQNLNHDAMYWYRQDPGQGLRLIYYSQIVNDFQKGDIAEGYSVSREKKESFPLTVTSAQKNPTAFYLCASSTAGGYEQYFGPGTRLTVT.

V usage is TRBV5-4 and J usage is TRBJ2-7, with TRBD1 matching over 9 bases. V gave up 0 bases and J gave up 2 bases; unmatched junction bases: 6. The length of the CDR3 is 16 residues. The germline V gene encodes CDR1 SGHNT and CDR2 YYREEE (reference sequence). The CDR3 nucleotides read TGTGCCAGCAGCTTGGGGGGGACAGGGCAACCCTACGAGCAGTACTTC. Translation gives CASSLGGTGQPYEQYF. Variable domain in full (rest from reference TRBV5-4 and TRBJ2-7): ETGVTQSPTHLIKTRGQQVTLRCSSQSGHNTVSWYQQALGQGPQFIFQYYREEENGRGNFPPRFSGLQFPNYSSELNVNALELDDSALYLCASSLGGTGQPYEQYFGPGTRLTVT.

V is TRBV6-1 and J is TRBJ2-7, with 7 bases fitting TRBD1. The germline V gene encodes CDR1 MNHNS and CDR2 SASEGT. With 4 bases clipped from V and 6 bases from J, the junction kept 6 bases outside the gene matches. The CDR3 runs to 13 residues. The CDR3 DNA reads as TGTGCCAGCAGTGCCGACAGGGTGGCCGAGCAGTACTTC. This sequence encodes CASSADRVAEQYF.

There are a few counts of this clone. The rearrangement links TRBV15 to TRBJ2-1, with 7 bases aligning to TRBD2. The CDR3 extends over 14 amino acids. With 1 base clipped from V and 9 bases from J, the junction kept 6 bases outside the gene matches. Per germline, CDR1 LNHNV and CDR2 YYDKDF (reference sequence). CDR3 sequence reads: CATSRGAGGFEQFF. CDR3 bases: TGTGCCACCAGCAGAGGGGCCGGGGGGTTTGAGCAGTTCTTC.